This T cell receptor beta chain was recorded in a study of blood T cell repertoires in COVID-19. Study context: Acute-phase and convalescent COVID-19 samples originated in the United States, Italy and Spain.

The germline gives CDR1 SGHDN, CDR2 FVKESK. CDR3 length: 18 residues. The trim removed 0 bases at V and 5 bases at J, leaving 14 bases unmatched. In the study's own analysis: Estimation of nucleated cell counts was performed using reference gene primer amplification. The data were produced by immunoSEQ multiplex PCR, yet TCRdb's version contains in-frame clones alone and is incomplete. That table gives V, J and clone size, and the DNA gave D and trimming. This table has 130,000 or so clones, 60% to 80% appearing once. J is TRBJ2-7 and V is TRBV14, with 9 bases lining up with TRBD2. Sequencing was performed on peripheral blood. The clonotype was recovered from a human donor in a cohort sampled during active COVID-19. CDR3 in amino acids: CASSQDKGALAGLNEQYF. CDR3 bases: TGTGCCAGCAGCCAAGACAAAGGGGCTCTAGCGGGACTCAACGAGCAGTACTTC. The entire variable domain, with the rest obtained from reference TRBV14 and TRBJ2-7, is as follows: EAGVTQFPSHSVIEKGQTVTLRCDPISGHDNLYWYRRVMGKEIKFLLHFVKESKQDESGMPNNRFLAERTGGTYSTLKVQPAELEDSGVYFCASSQDKGALAGLNEQYFGPGTRLTVT.